This TCR beta chain was recovered during a study of tumor-infiltrating lymphocytes in primary liver carcinoma. Study background: The patients included men and women who were aged 30 to 69 years. Staging placed the tumors at T1-T3 N0M0, and they measured about 4.2 to 11 cm across.

TCR beta cDNA came from about 500 ng total RNA, primed with a constant-region primer. Nested multiplex PCR, run for three rounds with slightly modified ARM-PCR, yielded TCR beta libraries. TCRdb ran MiXCR on the multiplex PCR reads and lists one entry per CDR3 protein. The sample includes about 330,000 distinct CDR3 sequences, roughly two thirds of them seen just once. Extraction also yielded germline DNA, while blood RNA was obtained from unsorted whole blood. Points from the study as a whole: When set against blood, tumors had a significantly higher top-250-clone fraction (p = 0.039). Comparison of CD4+ and CD8+ repertoires was precluded by bulk unsorted samples.

A word on this clonotype: The antigen remains unidentified.

This clonotype originated in a man aged 40-49 years with primary liver carcinoma and hepatitis B virus infection. Sample: peripheral blood.

CDR3 sequence reads: CASRDRWTGVQETQYF. DNA for the CDR3: TGTGCCAGCAGAGACAGGTGGACAGGGGTACAAGAGACCCAGTACTTC. The chain combines TRBV6-5 with TRBJ2-5; 9 bases match TRBD1. This CDR3 is 16 amino acids long. With V trimmed by 6 bases and J by 2 bases, 10 bases remained unmatched. Germline CDR1 reads MNHEY; CDR2 reads SVGAGI.